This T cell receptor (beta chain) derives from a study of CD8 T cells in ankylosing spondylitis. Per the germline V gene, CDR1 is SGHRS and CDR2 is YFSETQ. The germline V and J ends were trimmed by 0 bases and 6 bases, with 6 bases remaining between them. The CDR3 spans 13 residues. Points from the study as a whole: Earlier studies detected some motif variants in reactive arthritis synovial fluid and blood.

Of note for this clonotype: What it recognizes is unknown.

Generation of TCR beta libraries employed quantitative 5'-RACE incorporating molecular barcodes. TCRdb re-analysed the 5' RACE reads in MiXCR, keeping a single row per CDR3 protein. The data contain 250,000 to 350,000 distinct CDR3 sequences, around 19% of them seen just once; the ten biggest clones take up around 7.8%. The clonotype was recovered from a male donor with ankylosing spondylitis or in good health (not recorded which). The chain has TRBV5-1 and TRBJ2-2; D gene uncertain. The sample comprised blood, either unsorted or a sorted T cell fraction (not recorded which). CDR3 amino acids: CASSLAGPGELFF. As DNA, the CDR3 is TGCGCCAGCAGCTTGGCTGGGCCCGGGGAGCTGTTTTTT.